This T cell receptor beta chain was identified in a study of neurological immune-mediated disorders. There are a few counts of this clonotype. It was by 5'RACE with 10-nucleotide random UMIs that the cDNA was made. TCRdb passed the 5' RACE reads through MiXCR, listing each CDR3 protein once. The repertoire holds tens of thousands of distinct CDR3 sequences, with 5.5% to 7% as singletons. The CDR3 is 17 amino acids. Germline V CDR1 and CDR2: SNHLY, FYNNEI. With V trimmed by 11 bases and J by 0 bases, 11 bases remained unmatched. The study used blood bank volunteers in Maryland, USA, as healthy controls. For sorted libraries, the input was roughly 1 million CD4+ or CD8+ T cells.

The receptor was derived from a woman between 50 and 59 years old in good health. The V gene is TRBV2, the J gene TRBJ2-6; TRBD1 matches at 9 bases. The material sequenced was CD4+ T cells from blood. The DNA for the CDR3 is TGTGCCGGACTGGGGACAGGGACCCCCTCTGGGGCCAACGTCCTGACTTTC. It yields the protein CAGLGTGTPSGANVLTF.